In its sample, the clone carrying this T cell receptor (beta chain) was seen a few times. The CDR3 has 13 amino acids. CDR1 is LNHNV and CDR2 is YYDKDF in the germline V gene (reference sequence). V shed 5 bases and J shed 3 bases, with 10 bases lying between them. The entry originates in a study of T cells after posttransplantation cyclophosphamide. Treatment was busulfan-fludarabine conditioning, a marrow graft, and cyclophosphamide on days +3 and +4. Profiled with immunoSEQ multiplex PCR; TCRdb holds only in-frame clones, not every one. The table lists some 10,000 clones, roughly 80% of them singletons.

The receptor's source is a female patient aged 45 to 65 who received an allogeneic stem cell transplant from a related donor, was CMV-positive, and had no GVHD. Some T cells may be transferred from the graft donor. The chain combines TRBV15 with TRBJ2-5, with D perhaps matching TRBD1 (6 bases). The sequencing here drew on PBMCs, taken after allogeneic stem cell transplant with posttransplant cyclophosphamide. In DNA, the CDR3 is TGTGCCACCAGCGGCCAGGGGAAAGAGACCCAGTACTTC. This sequence encodes CATSGQGKETQYF.